The TCR beta chain under discussion was sequenced for a study of CD4 T cells in relation to SARS-CoV-2 and coronaviruses (TCRdb year 2021). Study-level background: In the ViraFEST assay, PBMCs were cultured with antigen for roughly ten days, after which TCR beta CDR3s were sequenced to identify antigen-specific clonal expansions. The negative reference condition was either a culture with an HIV-1 Nef peptide pool or a culture with no peptide. Patient-derived lymphoblastoid cell lines were used to map the HLA restriction of shared crossreactive spike epitopes. Memory CD4+ T cell crossreactivity between SARS-CoV-2 and common cold coronavirus spike proteins was assessed at the TCR clonotype level in the study. The Adaptive Biotechnologies TCR-sequencing kit was used to sequence samples from a few pre-COVID donors and the naive versus memory experiments, whereas other data were Illumina-based. Expansion assays from other donors in the study were sequenced with a different, Illumina-based TCR-beta assay.

As to this clone: Its antigen is still unknown. No base quality values were provided; no much bigger clone lies one nucleotide off.

CD4+ T cells from unexposed donors were collected before the COVID-19 pandemic (2011-2018). The EasySep CD4+ T cell isolation kit was used to isolate CD4+ T cells once the cultures had run for roughly 11 days. As cell numbers permitted, CD4+ T cells from unexposed donors were tested for reactivity to SARS-CoV-2 S and N and to four common cold coronavirus spike pools. PBMCs were cultured at a few million per well in IMDM supplemented with about 5% human AB serum and 9 to 10 IU/ml IL-2. Half of the culture medium was replaced with fresh IL-2-containing medium on days 3 and 7. In general, every peptide culture condition was set up in three replicate wells. The leukapheresis product used for the unexposed donors was purchased from a commercial source. Ficoll-Paque PLUS gradient centrifugation was used to isolate PBMCs from either whole blood or leukapheresis product. PBMCs were either cryopreserved at -140°C or used fresh in the expansion assay. The QIAamp Micro DNA Kit was used to extract genomic DNA from the CD4+ T cells.

What the study reported, not specific to this receptor: No donor contributed both pre-pandemic and post-infection samples, which limited tracing the source of pre-existing responses. Memory CD4+ clonotypes crossrecognizing SARS-CoV-2 and at least one common cold coronavirus spike were found in around three fifths of donors. Since the crossreactivity analysis centred on spike protein, crossreactivity against other viral proteins was not assessed. Crossreactive clones showed significantly weaker SARS-CoV-2-driven expansion than monoreactive clones, consistent with antigenic imprinting. Small numbers of patients and of tested TCRs limited the study.

Receptor libraries were prepared by the immunoSEQ multiplex PCR assay. As for the original processing: During preprocessing, nonproductive sequences were discarded, as were any CDR3s that did not begin with C, did not end with F or W, or were shorter than 7 amino acids. The MANAFEST web app was used to call antigen-specific clonotypes on the basis of expansion compared with the reference and with other culture wells. A clone counted as positive if significantly expanded in 2 of 3 replicate wells versus the reference culture at FDR below 0.05. To be called positive, a clone also had to show significant expansion compared with every other tandem well and an odds ratio greater than 5. Pairwise Levenshtein distance, computed with the stringdist R package after three terminal residues were trimmed from each end, was used as the measure of CDR3 homology. Here the immuneACCESS table is served through TCRdb, limited to in-frame sequences with V and J called. Missing clones are a known gap in these copies; in checked studies unresolved V genes cover under half, and the rest lacks a known reason. V and J calls and clone size come straight from that table; D and trimming were deduced from the DNA. Here the sample has about 12,000 clones; around four fifths occur a single time. The ten biggest clones cover around 13% of the sample.

V is shortened by 4 bases, J by 0 bases, and the region joining them spans 17 bases. From the cysteine up to the phenylalanine, the CDR3 has a length of 17 residues. Only the CDR3 DNA stays, 51 bases, in frame from base 1. Taken from the germline V gene, the CDR1 and CDR2 loops are SGDLS and YYNGEE. Recombination connected TRBV9 to TRBJ1-3; the D segment could be TRBD1, given 5 matching bases. Material: CD4+ T cells from PBMCs, cultured in vitro. The sequence derives from a human donor in good health. DNA sequence: TGTGCCAGCAGCCAACGCCGACAGATCGGCTCTGGAAACACCATATATTTT. The translation is CASSQRRQIGSGNTIYF.